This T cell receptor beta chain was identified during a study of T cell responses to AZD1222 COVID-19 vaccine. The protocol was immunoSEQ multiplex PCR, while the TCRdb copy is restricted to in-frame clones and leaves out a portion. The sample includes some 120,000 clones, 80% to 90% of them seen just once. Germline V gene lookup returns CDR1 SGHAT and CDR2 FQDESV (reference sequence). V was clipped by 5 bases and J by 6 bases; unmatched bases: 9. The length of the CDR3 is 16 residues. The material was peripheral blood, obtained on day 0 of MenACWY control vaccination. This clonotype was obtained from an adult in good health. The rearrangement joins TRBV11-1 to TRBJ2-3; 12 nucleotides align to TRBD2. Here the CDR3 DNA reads TGTGCCAGCAGCCTCAGACTAGCGGGAGAATCGGATACGCAGTATTTT. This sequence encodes CASSLRLAGESDTQYF.